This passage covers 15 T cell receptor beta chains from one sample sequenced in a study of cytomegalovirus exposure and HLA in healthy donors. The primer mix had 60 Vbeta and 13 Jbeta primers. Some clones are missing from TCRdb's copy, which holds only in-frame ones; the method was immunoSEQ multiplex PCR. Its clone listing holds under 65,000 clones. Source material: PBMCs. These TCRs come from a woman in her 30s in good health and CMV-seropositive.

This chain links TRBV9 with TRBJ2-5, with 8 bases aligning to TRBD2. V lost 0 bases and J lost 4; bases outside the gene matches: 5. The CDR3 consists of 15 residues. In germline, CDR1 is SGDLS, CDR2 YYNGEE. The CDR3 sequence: CASSVAGGPGETQYF. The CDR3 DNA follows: TGTGCCAGCAGCGTAGCGGGAGGGCCGGGAGAGACCCAGTACTTC.

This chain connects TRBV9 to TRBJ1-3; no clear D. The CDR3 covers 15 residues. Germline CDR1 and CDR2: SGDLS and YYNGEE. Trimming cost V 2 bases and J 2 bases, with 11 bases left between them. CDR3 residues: CASSVGGMPGNTIYF. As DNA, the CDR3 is TGTGCCAGCAGCGTTGGAGGAATGCCTGGAAACACCATATATTTT.

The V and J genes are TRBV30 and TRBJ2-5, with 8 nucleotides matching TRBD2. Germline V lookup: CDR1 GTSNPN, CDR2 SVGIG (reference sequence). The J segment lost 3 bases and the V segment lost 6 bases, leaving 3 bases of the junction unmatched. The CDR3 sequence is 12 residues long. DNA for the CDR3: TGTGCCTGTGGGACTAGTGAAGAGACCCAGTACTTC. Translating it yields CACGTSEETQYF.

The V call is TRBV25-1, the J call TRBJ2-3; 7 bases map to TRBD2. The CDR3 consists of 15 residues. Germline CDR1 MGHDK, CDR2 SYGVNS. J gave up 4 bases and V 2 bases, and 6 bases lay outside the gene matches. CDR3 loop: CASSEPGLGPDTQYF. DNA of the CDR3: TGTGCCAGCAGTGAACCTGGACTAGGCCCAGATACGCAGTATTTT.

CDR3: CATPLADQRETQYF. The DNA for the CDR3 is TGTGCCACTCCACTAGCGGACCAACGGGAGACCCAGTACTTC. The genes are TRBV2 and TRBJ2-5, with 8 nucleotides matching TRBD2. V shed 10 bases, J shed 5 bases, and the junction held 12 bases outside the gene matches. Looked up from germline, CDR1 is SNHLY and CDR2 is FYNNEI. This CDR3 spans 14 amino acids.

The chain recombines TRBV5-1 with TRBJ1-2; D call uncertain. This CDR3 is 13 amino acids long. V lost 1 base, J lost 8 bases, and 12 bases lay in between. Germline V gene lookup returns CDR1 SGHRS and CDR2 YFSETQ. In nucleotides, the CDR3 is TGCGCCAGCAGCTTGTCCCCCGGAGGAGGCTACACCTTC. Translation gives CASSLSPGGGYTF.

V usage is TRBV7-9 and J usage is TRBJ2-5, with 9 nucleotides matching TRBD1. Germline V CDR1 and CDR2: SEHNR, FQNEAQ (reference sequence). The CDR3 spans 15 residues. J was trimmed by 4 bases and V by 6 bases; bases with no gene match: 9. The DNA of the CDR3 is TGTGCCAGCAGTCAGACAGGGGGTGGCGGAGAGACCCAGTACTTC. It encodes CASSQTGGGGETQYF.

CDR3 in amino acids: CASSIGSGAGLLTNQPQHF. The CDR3 region has the DNA TGTGCCAGTAGTATAGGAAGTGGGGCCGGGCTTCTGACCAATCAGCCCCAGCATTTT. The chain is built from TRBV19 and TRBJ1-5, with D maybe TRBD1 (5 bases). Deletions cut 1 base from V and 3 bases from J, with 22 bases between. Germline V gene sequence: CDR1 LNHDA, CDR2 SQIVND (reference sequence). The CDR3 covers 19 residues.

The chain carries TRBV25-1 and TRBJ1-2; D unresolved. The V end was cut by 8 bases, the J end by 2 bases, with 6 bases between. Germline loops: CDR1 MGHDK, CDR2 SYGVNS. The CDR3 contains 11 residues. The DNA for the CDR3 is TGTGCCAGCTCACAGAACTATGGCTACACCTTC. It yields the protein CASSQNYGYTF.

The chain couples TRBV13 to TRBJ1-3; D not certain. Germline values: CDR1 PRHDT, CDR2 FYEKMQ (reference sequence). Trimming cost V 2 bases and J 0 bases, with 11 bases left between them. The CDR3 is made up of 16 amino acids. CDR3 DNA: TGTGCCAGCAGCTTATATCGGGGAGTCTCTGGAAACACCATATATTTT. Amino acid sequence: CASSLYRGVSGNTIYF.

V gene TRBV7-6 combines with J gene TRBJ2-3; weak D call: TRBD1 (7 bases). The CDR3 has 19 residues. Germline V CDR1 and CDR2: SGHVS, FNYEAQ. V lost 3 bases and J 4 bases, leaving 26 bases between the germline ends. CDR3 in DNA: TGTGCCAGCAGCTTCGGGGACGGGACAGCACCCGGGACTCCAGATACGCAGTATTTT. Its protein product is CASSFGDGTAPGTPDTQYF.

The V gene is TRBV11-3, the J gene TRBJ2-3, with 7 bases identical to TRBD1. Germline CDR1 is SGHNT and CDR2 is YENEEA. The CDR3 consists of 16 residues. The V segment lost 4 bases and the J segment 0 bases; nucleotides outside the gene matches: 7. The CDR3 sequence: CASSSAQDRSTDTQYF. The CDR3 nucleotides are TGTGCCAGCAGCTCCGCCCAGGACAGGAGCACAGATACGCAGTATTTT.

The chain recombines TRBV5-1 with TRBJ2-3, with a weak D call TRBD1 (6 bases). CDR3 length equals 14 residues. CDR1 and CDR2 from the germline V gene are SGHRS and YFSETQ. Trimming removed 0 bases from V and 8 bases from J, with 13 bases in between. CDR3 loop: CASSLAIGGRTQYF. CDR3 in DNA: TGCGCCAGCAGCTTGGCGATAGGGGGACGTACGCAGTATTTT.

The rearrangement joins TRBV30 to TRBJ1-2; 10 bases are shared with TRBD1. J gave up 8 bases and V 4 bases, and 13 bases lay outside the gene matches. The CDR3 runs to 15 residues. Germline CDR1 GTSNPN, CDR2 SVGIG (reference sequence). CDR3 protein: CAWNIGGQGTLGYTF. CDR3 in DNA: TGTGCCTGGAACATAGGGGGACAGGGGACTCTGGGCTACACCTTC.

CDR3 in amino acids: CASRGTAGTSGRNEQFF. The CDR3 DNA reads as TGTGCCAGTAGGGGGACCGCCGGGACTAGCGGGAGGAATGAGCAGTTCTTC. This rearrangement joins TRBV19 to TRBJ2-1; 15 nucleotides align to TRBD2. Germline CDR1 reads LNHDA; CDR2 reads SQIVND (reference sequence). V lost 6 bases to trimming and J lost 7 bases; unmatched junction nucleotides: 10. The CDR3 has 17 residues. The full variable domain, completed using reference TRBV19 and TRBJ2-1, is DGGITQSPKYLFRKEGQNVTLSCEQNLNHDAMYWYRQDPGQGLRLIYYSQIVNDFQKGDIAEGYSVSREKKESFPLTVTSAQKNPTAFYLCASRGTAGTSGRNEQFFGPGTRLTVL.